This T cell receptor beta chain was identified in a study of cytomegalovirus exposure and HLA in healthy donors. Findings of the study overall: Segments of the TCR beta V type were, in most cases, productive about 87% or about 30% of the time in an earlier analysis.

As to this clone: Its specificity is unknown.

Both 60 Vbeta primers and 13 Jbeta primers went into the PCR. Assay used: immunoSEQ multiplex PCR; TCRdb lists only in-frame clones, some missing. The sample comprises fewer than 150,000 clones, 66% of which are singletons, and over 1.5% rests with the top ten. This CDR3 contains 14 residues. CDR1 and CDR2 (germline): ENHRY, SYGVKD. V dropped 5 bases and J dropped 4 bases, with 12 bases sitting between them. The sample was PBMCs. The chain carries TRBV10-3 and TRBJ1-5, with a possible D match to TRBD1 (6 bases). This sequence was found in a human donor in good health. DNA for the CDR3: TGTGCCATCAGTACTGACAGGCTAAATCAGCCCCAGCATTTT. Translated: CAISTDRLNQPQHF.